This T cell receptor (beta chain) was profiled in a study of control samples from healthy donors and cancer patients. The table came from immunoSEQ multiplex PCR; TCRdb's copy has only in-frame clones and leaves some out. The sample contains approximately 230,000 clones, almost 85% of which appear only once. The receptor's source is a woman aged 55-70 years with lung cancer. Material for sequencing was PBMCs.

Here the CDR3 reads CASSLYRESNEQYF. The CDR3 DNA sequence: TGTGCCAGCAGCCTTTACAGGGAATCCAACGAGCAGTACTTC. V is TRBV3-1 (or the pseudogene TRBV3-2) and J is TRBJ2-7; tentatively, D is TRBD1 (6 bases). CDR1 and CDR2 (germline): LGHDT, YNNKEL (reference sequence). CDR3 length: 14 amino acids. Trimming took off 4 bases at V and 5 bases at J, with 15 bases between the two ends.